Following are 30 T cell receptor beta chains from one sample sequenced in a study of T cells in tuberculosis. Time point given: new active TB diagnosis, blood taken before or within 7 days of starting treatment. The table came from immunoSEQ multiplex PCR; TCRdb's copy has only in-frame clones and leaves some out. The sample lists tens of thousands of clones, 90% to 95% seen once, with more than 1.4% in the top ten. This material consisted of PBMCs, taken at tuberculosis diagnosis. These receptors were taken from an adult with tuberculosis.

The genes are TRBV7-9 and TRBJ2-1; TRBD2 aligns across 7 bases. Germline V gene data show CDR1 as SEHNR and CDR2 as FQNEAQ (reference sequence). V shed 4 bases and J 9 bases; nucleotides not matched to a gene: 6. The CDR3 length is 13 residues. This CDR3 is CASSSGGGIEQFF. CDR3 in DNA: TGTGCCAGCAGCTCCGGCGGGGGAATTGAGCAGTTCTTC.

Here the CDR3 reads CAISPVAGAGNEQFF. For the CDR3, the DNA is TGTGCCATCAGCCCGGTTGCGGGCGCGGGAAATGAGCAGTTCTTC. The chain links TRBV10-3 to TRBJ2-1, with a weak D call TRBD2 (6 bases). This CDR3 is 15 amino acids long. Germline lookup yields CDR1 ENHRY and CDR2 SYGVKD. V was clipped by 6 bases and J by 7 bases, with 19 bases between them.

This clone was found once. The rearrangement uses TRBV7-8 and TRBJ2-7, with D perhaps matching TRBD2 (7 bases). V dropped 4 bases and J dropped 1 base, with 20 bases sitting between them. CDR1 and CDR2 (germline): SGHVS, FQNEAQ. The CDR3 extends over 17 amino acids. The CDR3 nucleotides read TGTGCCAGCAGCTCCCCCAGGGGAGGGACGGAATCCTACGAGCAGTACTTC. It codes for CASSSPRGGTESYEQYF.

The rearrangement links TRBV10-2 to TRBJ1-1; 8 bases are shared with TRBD1. J gave up 7 bases and V 4 bases, and 2 bases lay outside the gene matches. This CDR3 has 12 residues. Germline lookup yields CDR1 WSHSY and CDR2 SAAADI. CDR3 sequence: CASSAGQGEAFF. The CDR3, as DNA: TGCGCCAGCAGTGCCGGACAGGGTGAAGCTTTCTTT.

The chain combines TRBV10-1 with TRBJ1-5; 9 nucleotides line up with TRBD1. From germline, CDR1 is WNHNN and CDR2 SYGVQD (reference sequence). The CDR3 length is 17 residues. The V segment lost 6 bases and the J segment 6 bases; nucleotides outside the gene matches: 15. The CDR3 spells CASRGAYRGRRSQPQHF. The DNA of the CDR3 is TGCGCCAGCAGGGGGGCTTACAGGGGGCGAAGGAGTCAGCCCCAGCATTTT.

The chain couples TRBV29-1 to TRBJ1-2; D ambiguous. The CDR3 length is 13 residues. The V gene lost 1 base and the J gene lost 4 bases, with 10 bases spanning the gap. Germline assignment: CDR1 SQVTM and CDR2 ANQGSEA. In DNA, the CDR3 is TGCAGCGTTGAAGGACAAGTGTCCTATGGCTACACCTTC. This sequence encodes CSVEGQVSYGYTF. Drawing the rest from reference TRBV29-1 and TRBJ1-2, the complete variable domain is SAVISQKPSRDICQRGTSLTIQCQVDSQVTMMFWYRQQPGQSLTLIATANQGSEATYESGFVIDKFPISRPNLTFSTLTVSNMSPEDSSIYLCSVEGQVSYGYTFGSGTRLTVV.

The CDR3 DNA reads TGTGCCAGCAGTATAACCGGGACAGGGATCCAAAAACTGTTTTTT. This encodes CASSITGTGIQKLFF. V is TRBV27 and J is TRBJ1-4; 9 positions match TRBD1. Germline CDR1 MNHEY, CDR2 SMNVEV (reference sequence). V lost 5 bases and J lost 9; bases outside the gene matches: 10. The CDR3 contains 15 residues.

The chain combines TRBV5-5 with TRBJ1-1, with unresolved D. V was trimmed by 2 bases and J by 2 bases, leaving 4 bases between them. Germline CDR1 reads SGHKS; CDR2 reads YYEKEE (reference sequence). The CDR3 consists of 12 residues. CDR3 nucleotide sequence: TGTGCCAGCAGCTTTCTTAACACTGAAGCTTTCTTT. Its translation is CASSFLNTEAFF.

This clone was seen just once. V is TRBV11-3 and J is TRBJ2-1; maybe TRBD2 (6 bases). Per germline, CDR1 SGHNT and CDR2 YENEEA. Trimming removed 2 bases at V and 5 bases at J, with 16 bases between. This CDR3 comprises 16 residues. The CDR3 is CASSLRVGTGNNEQFF. In nucleotides, the CDR3 is TGTGCCAGCAGCTTAAGGGTTGGGACTGGGAACAATGAGCAGTTCTTC.

The chain couples TRBV5-1 to TRBJ2-7; the D gene is possibly TRBD1 (6 bases). The CDR3 loop spans 13 amino acids. Germline assignment: CDR1 SGHRS and CDR2 YFSETQ. Trimming left V 3 bases short and J 3 bases short, with 10 bases between. In nucleotides, the CDR3 is TGCGCCAGCAGCTGGGACACCTACTACGAGCAGTACTTC. Its protein product is CASSWDTYYEQYF. Full variable domain (missing parts from reference TRBV5-1 and TRBJ2-7): KAGVTQTPRYLIKTRGQQVTLSCSPISGHRSVSWYQQTPGQGLQFLFEYFSETQRNKGNFPGRFSGRQFSNSRSEMNVSTLELGDSALYLCASSWDTYYEQYFGPGTRLTVT.

The rearrangement links TRBV5-1 to TRBJ2-3, with D possibly matching TRBD2 (5 bases). Per germline, CDR1 SGHRS and CDR2 YFSETQ. V lost 5 bases and J 4 bases, leaving 17 bases between the germline ends. The CDR3 is made up of 15 amino acids. The CDR3 DNA sequence: TGCGCCAGCAGACAAGGAGGACGGTTCGCAGATACGCAGTATTTT. Translated: CASRQGGRFADTQYF.

The CDR3 DNA reads as TGTGCCAGCAGTGCTTCCGGGACATCCTACGAGCAGTACTTC. It specifies CASSASGTSYEQYF. The chain links TRBV6-1 to TRBJ2-7, with D maybe TRBD1 (6 bases). The CDR3 has 14 residues. V was pared by 4 bases and J by 1 base, with 11 bases between. Germline CDR1 and CDR2: MNHNS and SASEGT.

The V call is TRBV14, the J call TRBJ1-4; D perhaps matches TRBD1 (6 bases). CDR1 SGHDN and CDR2 FVKESK come from the germline V gene. V lost 4 bases and J 7 bases, leaving 16 bases between the germline ends. The CDR3 consists of 15 residues. The CDR3 DNA reads as TGTGCCAGCAGCCGAAGTGGGGGCGCGGGTGAAAAACTGTTTTTT. This gives the protein CASSRSGGAGEKLFF.

V is TRBV11-2 and J is TRBJ2-1; TRBD1 matches at 9 bases. CDR3 length: 15 amino acids. Looked up from germline, CDR1 is SGHAT and CDR2 is FQNNGV. The trim removed 1 base at V and 4 bases at J, leaving 2 bases unmatched. The CDR3 bases are TGTGCCAGCAGCTTAGTACAGGGGGCGTACAATGAGCAGTTCTTC. It codes for CASSLVQGAYNEQFF.

Comments on this clone: At one boundary the junction diverges from the germline segment, which might be a read error. The chain links TRBV14 to TRBJ2-3; 7 bases map to TRBD2. The CDR3 is 14 residues long. Germline V CDR1 and CDR2: SGHDN, FVKESK. CDR3: CASSLAGPTYTQYF. CDR3 bases: TGTGCCAGCAGCCTAGCGGGCCCCACATATACGCAGTATTTT. Together with reference TRBV14 and TRBJ2-3, the CDR3 gives the full variable domain: EAGVTQFPSHSVIEKGQTVTLRCDPISGHDNLYWYRRVMGKEIKFLLHFVKESKQDESGMPNNRFLAERTGGTYSTLKVQPAELEDSGVYFCASSLAGPTYTQYFGPGTRLTVL.

The V gene is TRBV11-2, the J gene TRBJ2-7, with a possible D match to TRBD1 (6 bases). CDR3 length: 14 residues. The V gene's germline CDR1 is SGHAT and CDR2 FQNNGV. The V end was cut by 0 bases, the J end by 13 bases, with 19 bases between. The CDR3 sequence: CASSLDGSGDLAYF. The CDR3 DNA sequence: TGTGCCAGCAGCTTAGATGGGTCAGGGGACCTCGCCTACTTC.

This clone showed up just once. The chain couples TRBV4-3 to TRBJ1-2; 9 bases agree with TRBD1. The trim removed 3 bases at V and 5 bases at J, leaving 4 bases unmatched. Germline-derived CDR1 and CDR2 are LGHNA and YSLEER. CDR3 length equals 14 residues. CDR3 loop: CASSQETGGYGYTF. The CDR3, as DNA: TGCGCCAGCAGCCAGGAGACAGGGGGGTATGGCTACACCTTC.

V usage is TRBV9 and J usage is TRBJ2-1, with 12 bases lining up with TRBD2. This CDR3 has 20 residues. V gave up 0 bases and J gave up 0 bases; unmatched junction bases: 10. The V gene's germline CDR1 is SGDLS and CDR2 YYNGEE. CDR3 nucleotides: TGTGCCAGCAGCGTAGGTTCCGGGACTAGCGGGCAGAGCTCCTACAATGAGCAGTTCTTC. Translating gives CASSVGSGTSGQSSYNEQFF.

J is TRBJ1-1 and V is TRBV19; 7 bases map to TRBD1. The germline gives CDR1 LNHDA, CDR2 SQIVND (reference sequence). The V and J ends lost 2 bases and 2 bases, in that order; junction bases with no gene match: 2. CDR3 length equals 14 residues. The CDR3 protein is CASSIQGGNTEAFF. The CDR3 DNA reads TGTGCCAGTAGTATACAGGGGGGAAACACTGAAGCTTTCTTT.

The table lists this clone with a count of one. V gene TRBV28 combines with J gene TRBJ2-2, with 8 bases aligning to TRBD1. The CDR3 is made up of 12 amino acids. V was pared by 11 bases and J by 4 bases, with 3 bases of the junction left unmatched. The germline CDR1 and CDR2 sequences are MDHEN and SYDVKM. The CDR3 is CAGQGITGELFF. The CDR3 DNA is TGTGCCGGACAGGGTATCACCGGGGAGCTGTTTTTT.

The rearrangement uses TRBV13 and TRBJ2-1, with 12 bases fitting TRBD1. The germline gives CDR1 PRHDT, CDR2 FYEKMQ (reference sequence). The V gene end was trimmed by 5 bases and the J gene end by 6 bases; junction bases not matched to a gene: 8. The CDR3 runs to 16 residues. The CDR3 is CASSPLPGQGANEQFF. The DNA for the CDR3 is TGTGCCAGCAGCCCGCTCCCGGGACAGGGGGCCAATGAGCAGTTCTTC.

This rearrangement joins TRBV19 to TRBJ1-2, with a possible D match to TRBD1 (6 bases). The V gene lost 4 bases and the J gene lost 3 bases, with 18 bases spanning the gap. The V gene's germline CDR1 is LNHDA and CDR2 SQIVND (reference sequence). CDR3 length: 16 amino acids. The chain's CDR3 is CASSSHNTGYDYGYTF. The CDR3 DNA is TGTGCCAGTAGTAGTCATAATACAGGGTACGACTATGGCTACACCTTC. Drawing the rest from reference TRBV19 and TRBJ1-2, the complete variable domain is DGGITQSPKYLFRKEGQNVTLSCEQNLNHDAMYWYRQDPGQGLRLIYYSQIVNDFQKGDIAEGYSVSREKKESFPLTVTSAQKNPTAFYLCASSSHNTGYDYGYTFGSGTRLTVV.

This chain links TRBV19 with TRBJ1-1; the D is unclear. This CDR3 has 14 residues. With 6 bases removed from V and 1 base from J, the gap between germline ends came to 12 bases. Germline CDR1 is LNHDA and CDR2 is SQIVND (reference sequence). CDR3 residues: CASSPLQENTEAFF. The CDR3 DNA reads as TGTGCCAGTAGCCCGCTTCAGGAGAACACTGAAGCTTTCTTT.

The chain joins TRBV2 to TRBJ1-5; maybe TRBD1 (5 bases). Germline-derived CDR1 and CDR2 are SNHLY and FYNNEI. The CDR3 consists of 16 residues. V was trimmed by 6 bases and J by 2 bases, leaving 17 bases between them. CDR3 sequence reads: CASRGDLKRGNQPQHF. In DNA form, the CDR3 reads TGTGCCAGCAGGGGGGACTTAAAAAGGGGCAATCAGCCCCAGCATTTT.

V gene TRBV4-1 combines with J gene TRBJ2-1, with 15 bases aligning to TRBD2. This CDR3 has 17 amino acids. Germline loops: CDR1 MGHRA, CDR2 YSYEKL. The J segment lost 7 bases and the V segment lost 2 bases, leaving 6 bases of the junction unmatched. CDR3 in amino acids: CASSQSGLAGGTNEQFF. The DNA of the CDR3 is TGCGCCAGCAGCCAATCGGGACTAGCGGGAGGTACGAATGAGCAGTTCTTC.

The rearrangement links TRBV28 to TRBJ2-2; TRBD2 aligns across 10 bases. V gave up 6 bases and J gave up 6 bases; unmatched junction bases: 10. Looked up from germline, CDR1 is MDHEN and CDR2 is SYDVKM. The CDR3 extends over 16 amino acids. CDR3 coding DNA: TGTGCCAGCAGGGACCCGAGCGGGAGGGCCTCCGGGGAGCTGTTTTTT. It translates to CASRDPSGRASGELFF.

This chain uses TRBV14 with TRBJ2-7, with 9 bases identical to TRBD2. This CDR3 has 15 residues. Per the germline V gene, CDR1 is SGHDN and CDR2 is FVKESK. V was pared by 2 bases and J by 1 base, with 3 bases of the junction left unmatched. The CDR3, as DNA: TGTGCCAGCAGCCAAATTAGCGGGAGATCCTACGAGCAGTACTTC. This translates into CASSQISGRSYEQYF.

V usage is TRBV9 and J usage is TRBJ1-4; 7 bases fit TRBD1. In germline, CDR1 is SGDLS, CDR2 YYNGEE. Trimming at V came to 3 bases and at J to 6 bases, leaving 8 bases not matched to a gene. The CDR3 spans 15 residues. The CDR3 protein is CASSGPGGRDEKLFF. The CDR3, as DNA: TGTGCCAGCAGCGGACCAGGGGGGAGAGATGAAAAACTGTTTTTT.

The chain uses TRBV10-2 and TRBJ1-6; D remains unclear. The ends were cut back, 3 bases at V and 10 bases at J, with 10 bases in the middle. Looked up from germline, CDR1 is WSHSY and CDR2 is SAAADI. This CDR3 spans 13 amino acids. The CDR3 protein is CASSDREVSPLHF. CDR3 DNA: TGCGCCAGCAGTGACCGGGAGGTGTCACCCCTCCACTTT.

The CDR3 nucleotides read TGTGCCTGGAGTGTCTTAGGGGGAACCGGGGAGCTGTTTTTT. This gives the protein CAWSVLGGTGELFF. This chain links TRBV30 with TRBJ2-2; TRBD1 is a possible D gene (6 bases). V lost 0 bases to trimming and J lost 5 bases, with 10 bases between them. There are 14 residues in the CDR3. Germline V gene sequence: CDR1 GTSNPN, CDR2 SVGIG (reference sequence). Filled out from reference TRBV30 and TRBJ2-2, the complete variable domain reads SQTIHQWPATLVQPVGSPLSLECTVEGTSNPNLYWYRQAAGRGLQLLFYSVGIGQISSEVPQNLSASRPQDRQFILSSKKLLLSDSGFYLCAWSVLGGTGELFFGEGSRLTVL.